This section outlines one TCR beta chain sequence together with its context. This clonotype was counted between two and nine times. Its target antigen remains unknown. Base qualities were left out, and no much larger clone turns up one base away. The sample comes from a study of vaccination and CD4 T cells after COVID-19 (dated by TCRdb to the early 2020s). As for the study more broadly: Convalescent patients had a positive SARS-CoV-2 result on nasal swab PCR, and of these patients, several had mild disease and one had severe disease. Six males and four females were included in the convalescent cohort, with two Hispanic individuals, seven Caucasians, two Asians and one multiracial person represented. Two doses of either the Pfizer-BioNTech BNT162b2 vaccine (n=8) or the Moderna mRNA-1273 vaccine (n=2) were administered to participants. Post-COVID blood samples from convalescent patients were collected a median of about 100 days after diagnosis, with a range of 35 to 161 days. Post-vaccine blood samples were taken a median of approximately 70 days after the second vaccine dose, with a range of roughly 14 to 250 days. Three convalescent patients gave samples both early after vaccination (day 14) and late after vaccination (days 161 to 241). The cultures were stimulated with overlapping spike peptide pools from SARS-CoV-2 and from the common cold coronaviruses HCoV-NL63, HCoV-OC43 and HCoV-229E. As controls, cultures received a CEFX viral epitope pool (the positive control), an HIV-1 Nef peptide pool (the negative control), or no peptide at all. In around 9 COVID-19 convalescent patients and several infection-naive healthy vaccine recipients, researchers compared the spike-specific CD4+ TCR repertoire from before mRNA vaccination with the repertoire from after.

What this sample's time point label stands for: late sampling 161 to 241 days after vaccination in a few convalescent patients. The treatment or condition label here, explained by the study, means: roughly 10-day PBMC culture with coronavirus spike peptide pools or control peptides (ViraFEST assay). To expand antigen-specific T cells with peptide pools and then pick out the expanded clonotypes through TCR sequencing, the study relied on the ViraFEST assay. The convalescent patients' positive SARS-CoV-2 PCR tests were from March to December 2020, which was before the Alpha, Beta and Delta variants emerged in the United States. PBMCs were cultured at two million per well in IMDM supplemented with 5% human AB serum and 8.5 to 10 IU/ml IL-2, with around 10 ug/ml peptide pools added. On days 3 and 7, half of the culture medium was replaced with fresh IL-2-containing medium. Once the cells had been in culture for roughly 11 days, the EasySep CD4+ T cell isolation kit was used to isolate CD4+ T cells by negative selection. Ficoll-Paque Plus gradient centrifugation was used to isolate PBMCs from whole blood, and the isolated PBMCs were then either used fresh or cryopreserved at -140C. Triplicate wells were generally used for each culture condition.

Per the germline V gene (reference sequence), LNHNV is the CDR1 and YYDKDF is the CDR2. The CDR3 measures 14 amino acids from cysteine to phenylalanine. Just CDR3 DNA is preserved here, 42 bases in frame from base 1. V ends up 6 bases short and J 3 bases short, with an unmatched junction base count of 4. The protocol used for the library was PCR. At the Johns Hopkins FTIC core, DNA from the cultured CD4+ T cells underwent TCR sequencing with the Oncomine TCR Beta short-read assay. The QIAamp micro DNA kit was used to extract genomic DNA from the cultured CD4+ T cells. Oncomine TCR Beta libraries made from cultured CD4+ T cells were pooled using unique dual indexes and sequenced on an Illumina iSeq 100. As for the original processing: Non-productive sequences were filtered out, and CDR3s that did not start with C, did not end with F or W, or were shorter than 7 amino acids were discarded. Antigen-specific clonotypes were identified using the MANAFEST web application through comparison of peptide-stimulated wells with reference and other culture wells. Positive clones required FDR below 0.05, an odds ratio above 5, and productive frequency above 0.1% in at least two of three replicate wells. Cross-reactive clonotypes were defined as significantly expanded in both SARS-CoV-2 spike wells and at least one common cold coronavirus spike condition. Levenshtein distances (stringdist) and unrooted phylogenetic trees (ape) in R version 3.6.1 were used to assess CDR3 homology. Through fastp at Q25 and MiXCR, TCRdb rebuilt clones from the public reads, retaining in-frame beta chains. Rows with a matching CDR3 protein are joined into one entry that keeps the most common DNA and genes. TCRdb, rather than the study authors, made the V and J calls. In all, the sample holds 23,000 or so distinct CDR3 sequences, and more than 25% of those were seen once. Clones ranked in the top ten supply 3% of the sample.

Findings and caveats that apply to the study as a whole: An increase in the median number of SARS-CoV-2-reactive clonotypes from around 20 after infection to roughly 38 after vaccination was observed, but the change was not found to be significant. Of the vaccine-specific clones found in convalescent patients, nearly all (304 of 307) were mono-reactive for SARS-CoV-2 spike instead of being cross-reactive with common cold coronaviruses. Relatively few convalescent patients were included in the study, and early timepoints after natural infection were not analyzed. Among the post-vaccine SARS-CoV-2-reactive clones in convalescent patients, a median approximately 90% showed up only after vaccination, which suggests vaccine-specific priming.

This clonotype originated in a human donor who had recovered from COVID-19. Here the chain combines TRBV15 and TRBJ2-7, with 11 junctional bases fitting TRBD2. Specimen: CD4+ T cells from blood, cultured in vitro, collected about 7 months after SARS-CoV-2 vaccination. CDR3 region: CATSMGLADYEQYF. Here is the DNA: TGTGCCACCAGTATGGGACTAGCGGACTACGAGCAGTACTTC.